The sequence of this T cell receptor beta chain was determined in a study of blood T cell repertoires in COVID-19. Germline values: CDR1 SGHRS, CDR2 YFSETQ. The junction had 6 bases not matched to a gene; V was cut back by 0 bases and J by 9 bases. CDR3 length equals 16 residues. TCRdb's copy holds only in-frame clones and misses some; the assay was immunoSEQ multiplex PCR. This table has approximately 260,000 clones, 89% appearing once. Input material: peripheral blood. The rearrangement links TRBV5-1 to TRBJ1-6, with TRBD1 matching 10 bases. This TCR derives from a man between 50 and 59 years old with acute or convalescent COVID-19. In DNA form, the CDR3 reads TGCGCCAGCAGCTTGGCCGGGACAGGGGCGGCTTCACCCCTCCACTTT. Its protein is CASSLAGTGAASPLHF.